The 19 T cell receptor beta chains in this list originate from one sample, sequenced in a study of blood T cell repertoires in COVID-19. Assay: immunoSEQ multiplex PCR; the TCRdb copy retains only in-frame clones and omits some. The table includes hundreds of thousands of clones, 82% detected once. The material sequenced was PBMCs or T cells enriched from blood (not recorded which). Receptors were obtained from a woman aged 55-75 years who had recovered from COVID-19.

The chain uses TRBV7-3 and TRBJ1-1; D possibly corresponds to TRBD1 (5 bases). Per germline, CDR1 SGHTA and CDR2 FQGTGA. The CDR3 loop spans 15 amino acids. The ends were cut back, 2 bases at V and 1 base at J, with 11 bases in the middle. The CDR3 DNA reads TGTGCCAGCAGCTTATCCTCTACAGGGAACACTGAAGCTTTCTTT. Residues: CASSLSSTGNTEAFF.

The J gene is TRBJ2-3, the V gene TRBV5-4, with 13 bases matching TRBD2. The CDR3 covers 16 residues. The V segment lost 3 bases and the J segment 4 bases; nucleotides outside the gene matches: 5. CDR1 is SGHNT, CDR2 YYREEE, per germline (reference sequence). The CDR3 loop is CASSSGLAGASDTQYF. The DNA of the CDR3 is TGTGCCAGCAGCTCCGGACTAGCGGGAGCATCAGATACGCAGTATTTT.

The V call is TRBV6-6, the J call TRBJ2-3; D gene uncertain. Germline values: CDR1 MNHNY, CDR2 SVGAGI (reference sequence). The V end was cut by 4 bases, the J end by 2 bases, with 7 bases between. The CDR3 runs to 13 residues. Here the CDR3 reads CASSLGVTDTQYF. The CDR3 bases are TGTGCCAGCAGTTTAGGAGTCACAGATACGCAGTATTTT.

The chain recombines TRBV4-2 with TRBJ2-1; 9 bases map to TRBD2. There are 18 residues in the CDR3. The V segment lost 5 bases and the J segment 7 bases; nucleotides outside the gene matches: 18. The germline gives CDR1 LGHNA, CDR2 YNFKEQ. The CDR3 region is CASSIPVLAGGRQNEQFF. The CDR3 nucleotides read TGTGCCAGCAGCATCCCCGTCTTGGCGGGGGGGCGTCAGAATGAGCAGTTCTTC.

The CDR3 protein is CASSPRFLAGGETQYF. The CDR3 coding sequence is TGTGCCAGCAGCCCCCGTTTCCTAGCGGGGGGCGAGACCCAGTACTTC. J is TRBJ2-5 and V is TRBV6-2 or TRBV6-3, with TRBD2 identical over 11 bases. This CDR3 is 16 amino acids long. The junction had 11 bases not matched to a gene; V was cut back by 6 bases and J by 5 bases. Per the germline V gene, CDR1 is MNHEY and CDR2 is SVGEGT.

The chain carries TRBV2 and TRBJ1-4; no firm D call. V shed 2 bases and J shed 5 bases, with 9 bases lying between them. The CDR3 contains 14 residues. Germline lookup yields CDR1 SNHLY and CDR2 FYNNEI. CDR3 DNA: TGTGCCAGCAGTGAACTGGCGGAAAATGAAAAACTGTTTTTT. It codes for CASSELAENEKLFF.

V gene TRBV19 combines with J gene TRBJ2-7; 13 positions match TRBD2. The CDR3 has 14 amino acids. With 5 bases clipped from V and 6 bases from J, the junction kept 4 bases outside the gene matches. Per germline, CDR1 LNHDA and CDR2 SQIVND (reference sequence). The CDR3 here is CASSYGLAGVEQYF. CDR3 sequence (DNA): TGTGCCAGTAGTTACGGACTAGCGGGAGTCGAGCAGTACTTC.

The CDR3: CASSPGQGRETQYF. The CDR3 DNA reads TGTGCCAGCTCACCGGGACAGGGTCGAGAGACCCAGTACTTC. The chain combines TRBV18 with TRBJ2-5, with 9 nucleotides matching TRBD1. Germline CDR1 reads KGHSH; CDR2 reads LQKENI. The CDR3 consists of 14 residues. Trimming cost V 3 bases and J 4 bases; bases outside gene matches: 3.

The rearrangement links TRBV27 to TRBJ1-2, with TRBD1 matching 10 bases. Germline trimming cut 5 bases from V and 8 bases from J; bases unmatched to any gene: 8. Germline V gene lookup returns CDR1 MNHEY and CDR2 SMNVEV (reference sequence). The CDR3 is made up of 14 amino acids. CDR3 DNA: TGTGCCAGCAGTCCAAGGACAGGGGGTTGGGGCTACACCTTC. This encodes CASSPRTGGWGYTF.

The chain employs TRBV19 and TRBJ2-2; D perhaps matches TRBD2 (6 bases). Germline-derived CDR1 and CDR2 are LNHDA and SQIVND (reference sequence). Trimming pared 3 bases from V and 6 bases from J, leaving 17 bases between. The CDR3 length is 16 residues. The CDR3 nucleotides are TGTGCCAGTAGTATCGCCGGGAGCGGAAGGCCCGGGGAGCTGTTTTTT. This encodes CASSIAGSGRPGELFF. Full variable domain (missing parts from reference TRBV19 and TRBJ2-2): DGGITQSPKYLFRKEGQNVTLSCEQNLNHDAMYWYRQDPGQGLRLIYYSQIVNDFQKGDIAEGYSVSREKKESFPLTVTSAQKNPTAFYLCASSIAGSGRPGELFFGEGSRLTVL.

The rearrangement links TRBV29-1 to TRBJ2-5; D gene uncertain. CDR3 length equals 14 residues. Germline CDR1 is SQVTM and CDR2 is ANQGSEA. Trimming left V 4 bases short and J 0 bases short, with 12 bases between. Here the CDR3 DNA reads TGCAGCGTTGTGTTTGCGGCGTACCAAGAGACCCAGTACTTC. Its translation: CSVVFAAYQETQYF.

V usage is TRBV5-6 and J usage is TRBJ2-7; TRBD2 is a possible D gene (6 bases). Germline V lookup: CDR1 SGHDT, CDR2 YYEEEE. V shed 9 bases and J shed 0 bases, with 19 bases lying between them. The CDR3 has 15 amino acids. As DNA, the CDR3 is TGTGCCACCTCCGGGGGACCGTCGGGCTCCTACGAGCAGTACTTC. Translating it yields CATSGGPSGSYEQYF. Full variable domain (missing parts from reference TRBV5-6 and TRBJ2-7): DAGVTQSPTHLIKTRGQQVTLRCSPKSGHDTVSWYQQALGQGPQFIFQYYEEEERQRGNFPDRFSGHQFPNYSSELNVNALLLGDSALYLCATSGGPSGSYEQYFGPGTRLTVT.

The genes are TRBV20-1 and TRBJ1-5; TRBD1 is a possible D gene (5 bases). The germline V and J ends were trimmed by 3 bases and 11 bases, with 11 bases remaining between them. The CDR3 totals 11 residues. Germline CDR1 reads DFQATT; CDR2 reads SNEGSKA (reference sequence). The CDR3 region is CSASWGSTQHF. Here the CDR3 DNA reads TGCAGTGCTAGTTGGGGCTCGACCCAGCATTTT.

The DNA of the CDR3 is TGTGCCAGCACGAGGGGCTTTACGGGAGGGCCCGGAGATACGCAGTATTTT. Amino acid sequence: CASTRGFTGGPGDTQYF. V usage is TRBV3-1 (or the pseudogene TRBV3-2) and J usage is TRBJ2-3; 8 bases fit TRBD2. The V gene end was trimmed by 7 bases and the J gene end by 5 bases; junction bases not matched to a gene: 17. The V gene's germline CDR1 is LGHDT and CDR2 YNNKEL (reference sequence). The CDR3 has 17 residues.

This clone occurred a few times. The rearrangement joins TRBV19 to TRBJ2-2, with TRBD2 matching over 7 bases. The V and J ends lost 5 bases and 4 bases, in that order; junction bases with no gene match: 4. The CDR3 runs 14 residues. Germline V lookup: CDR1 LNHDA, CDR2 SQIVND (reference sequence). The CDR3 sequence is CASSPWGGTGELFF. As DNA, the CDR3 is TGTGCCAGTAGTCCGTGGGGGGGCACCGGGGAGCTGTTTTTT.

CDR3 nucleotide sequence: TGTGCCAGCAGCCGCGTGAACTCCTACGAGCAGTACTTC. Translating it yields CASSRVNSYEQYF. The chain combines TRBV12-3 or TRBV12-4 with TRBJ2-7; D uncertain. This CDR3 region has 13 residues. Trimming removed 6 bases from V and 0 bases from J, with 9 bases in between.

The rearrangement links TRBV7-9 to TRBJ1-4; no clear D. Trimming stripped 8 bases from V and 3 bases from J, with 16 bases between. Per the germline V gene, CDR1 is SEHNR and CDR2 is FQNEAQ (reference sequence). CDR3 length: 15 residues. The CDR3 DNA follows: TGTGCCAGCGGGGTATCGAACGGGGCTAATGAAAAACTGTTTTTT. Encoded protein: CASGVSNGANEKLFF.

The CDR3 nucleotides are TGTGCCAGCAGCGCGACCGGACAGAACACCGGGGAGCTGTTTTTT. Translation: CASSATGQNTGELFF. This chain links TRBV2 with TRBJ2-2, with D tentatively TRBD1 (5 bases). Trimming shortened V by 6 bases and J by 1 base, and 12 bases separated the two germline ends. Germline loops: CDR1 SNHLY, CDR2 FYNNEI. The length of the CDR3 is 15 residues.

V usage is TRBV27 and J usage is TRBJ2-2; 8 nucleotides agree with TRBD2. CDR1 is MNHEY, CDR2 SMNVEV, per germline (reference sequence). V lost 7 bases to trimming and J lost 2 bases; unmatched junction nucleotides: 6. This CDR3 is built from 15 residues. CDR3 residues: CASKSGRGNTGELFF. The CDR3 DNA is TGTGCCAGCAAAAGCGGGAGAGGAAACACCGGGGAGCTGTTTTTT.